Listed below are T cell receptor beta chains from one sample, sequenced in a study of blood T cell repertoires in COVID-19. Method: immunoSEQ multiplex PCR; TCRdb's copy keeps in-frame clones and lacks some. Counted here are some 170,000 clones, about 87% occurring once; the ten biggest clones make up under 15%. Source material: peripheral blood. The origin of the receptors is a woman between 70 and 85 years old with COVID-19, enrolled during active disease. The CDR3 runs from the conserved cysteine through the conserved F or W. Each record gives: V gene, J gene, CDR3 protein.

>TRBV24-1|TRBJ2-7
CATSDSGDRNYEQYF
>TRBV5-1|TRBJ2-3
CASSLERYSTDTQYF
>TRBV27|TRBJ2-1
CASSLSPFTIKSEQFF
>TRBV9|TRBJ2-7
CASSTTGDSYEQYF
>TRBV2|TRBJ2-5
CASRSGFGETQYF
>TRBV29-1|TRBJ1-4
CSARQGTNEKLFF
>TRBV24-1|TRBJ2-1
CATSGGGSYNEQFF
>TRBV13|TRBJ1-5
CASSHDRDQPQHF
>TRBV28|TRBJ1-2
CASLGEGAQEGSAYTF
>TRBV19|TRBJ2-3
CASIRTAATSTDTQYF